This T cell receptor beta chain was captured by sequencing in a study of T cells in Graves' hyperthyroidism and ophthalmopathy. TCR beta CDR3 sequences were amplified from RNA transcripts. When the TCR CDR3 underwent first-round RT-PCR, the HTBI primer set was used. TCRdb itself ran the multiplex PCR reads through MiXCR, one entry per CDR3 protein. The sample holds more than 500,000 distinct CDR3 sequences, 11% to 15% seen once. Patients aged 18 to 65 had newly diagnosed hyperthyroidism lasting under 2 months. At least ten counts were recorded for this clonotype. What it recognizes is unknown. Study results and limitations: Most thyroid clonotypes expanded above 0.001 appeared in blood too.

V dropped 3 bases and J dropped 4 bases, with 16 bases sitting between them. There are 16 residues in the CDR3. In germline, CDR1 is ENHRY, CDR2 SYGVKD. Sequenced sample: blood. The chain recombines TRBV10-3 with TRBJ2-1; tentative D call: TRBD1 (7 bases). This receptor was taken from a woman aged 40 to 50 with Graves' hyperthyroidism. CDR3 coding DNA: TGTGCCATCAGTGACCCGACTAGGGGGCGTTACAATGAGCAGTTCTTC. Translating it yields CAISDPTRGRYNEQFF.